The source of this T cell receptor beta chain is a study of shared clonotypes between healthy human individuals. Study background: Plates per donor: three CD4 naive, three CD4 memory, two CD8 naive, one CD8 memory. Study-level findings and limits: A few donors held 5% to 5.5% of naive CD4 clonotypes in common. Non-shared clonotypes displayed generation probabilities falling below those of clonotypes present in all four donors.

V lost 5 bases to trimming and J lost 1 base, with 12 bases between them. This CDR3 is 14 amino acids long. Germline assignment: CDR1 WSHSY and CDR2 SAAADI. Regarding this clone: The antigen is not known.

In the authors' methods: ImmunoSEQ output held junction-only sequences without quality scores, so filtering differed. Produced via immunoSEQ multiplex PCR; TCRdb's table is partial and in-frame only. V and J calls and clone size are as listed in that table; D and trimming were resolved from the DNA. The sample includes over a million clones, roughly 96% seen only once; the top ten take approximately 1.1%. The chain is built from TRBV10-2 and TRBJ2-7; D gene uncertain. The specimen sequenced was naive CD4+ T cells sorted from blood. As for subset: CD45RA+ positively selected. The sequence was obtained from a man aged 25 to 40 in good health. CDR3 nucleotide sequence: TGCGCCAGCAGTAAAAGGACGGGTTCCTACGAGCAGTACTTC. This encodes CASSKRTGSYEQYF.